These T cell receptor beta chains were read from a single sample in a study of beta chain features in type 1 diabetes. Measured with immunoSEQ multiplex PCR; TCRdb has only the in-frame clones, and not every one. The sample records hundreds of thousands of clones, roughly 12% being singletons. Sequencing used naive CD4+ T cells from blood. Receptors originate from a man younger than 35 in good health. CDR3s include the opening cysteine and the closing phenylalanine or tryptophan. D genes are given only for firm matches. Size values are once, few and many counts, or a class for expanded clones, and some rows have none.

d_call,clone_size,j_call,v_call,cdr3_aa,cdr3_nt
TRBD2,few,TRBJ2-1,TRBV28,CASSSPGLAGGTSNEQFF,TGTGCCAGCAGTTCTCCGGGACTAGCGGGGGGAACTTCCAATGAGCAGTTCTTC
.,.,TRBJ1-2,TRBV6-5,CASSYTGDRDGYTF,TGTGCCAGCAGTTATACGGGCGACAGAGATGGCTACACCTTC
.,few,TRBJ2-7,TRBV14,CASSQRFSYEQYF,TGTGCCAGCAGCCAGCGATTCTCCTACGAGCAGTACTTC
.,.,TRBJ2-7,TRBV6-6,CASRFDREDEQYF,TGTGCCAGCCGATTCGACAGGGAGGACGAGCAGTACTTC
.,.,TRBJ1-1,TRBV9,CASSVAGGNGEAFF,TGTGCCAGCAGCGTAGCTGGGGGGAATGGTGAAGCTTTCTTT
TRBD2,few,TRBJ2-3,TRBV4-2,CASSQERASGRTDTQYF,TGTGCCAGCAGCCAAGAACGGGCTAGCGGGAGAACAGATACGCAGTATTTT
TRBD1,few,TRBJ2-2,TRBV5-1,CASSPIQGTHTGELFF,TGCGCCAGCAGCCCGATACAGGGGACCCACACCGGGGAGCTGTTTTTT
.,.,TRBJ2-7,TRBV7-9,CASSPGHSNYEQYF,TGTGCCAGCAGCCCCGGACACTCCAACTACGAGCAGTACTTC
TRBD1,.,TRBJ2-3,TRBV30,CALDGTGGNTQYF,TGTGCCCTGGACGGGACAGGGGGTAATACGCAGTATTTT
TRBD1,few,TRBJ2-5,TRBV7-7,CASRAGTGITTQYF,TGTGCCAGCAGGGCCGGGACAGGGATTACGACCCAGTACTTC
TRBD1,few,TRBJ1-2,TRBV6-6,CASSYSRDRGIYGYTF,TGTGCCAGCAGTTACTCGCGGGACAGGGGGATCTATGGCTACACCTTC
TRBD1,.,TRBJ2-5,TRBV7-2,CASSLYTGGLETQYF,TGTGCCAGCAGCTTATATACAGGGGGCTTAGAGACCCAGTACTTC
.,few,TRBJ2-5,TRBV9,CASSVLLASETQYF,TGTGCCAGCAGCGTCCTGCTAGCGTCGGAGACCCAGTACTTC
TRBD1,few,TRBJ2-2,TRBV7-3,CASSPNGGQGNTGELFF,TGTGCCAGCAGCCCTAATGGGGGACAGGGGAACACCGGGGAGCTGTTTTTT
TRBD2,.,TRBJ2-1,TRBV7-2,CASSLYRGGPNEQFF,TGTGCCAGCAGCTTGTACCGGGGGGGCCCCAATGAGCAGTTCTTC
.,few,TRBJ2-5,TRBV5-1,CASREGMETQYF,TGCGCCAGCAGGGAGGGCATGGAGACCCAGTACTTC
TRBD1,.,TRBJ2-7,TRBV19,CASSIGQGNFYEQYF,TGTGCCAGTAGTATAGGACAGGGAAACTTCTACGAGCAGTACTTC
.,.,TRBJ1-2,TRBV6-6,CASSATHDYGYTF,TGTGCCAGCTCCGCCACACATGACTATGGCTACACCTTC
.,few,TRBJ2-1,TRBV28,CASSSYQGTTYNEQFF,TGTGCCAGCAGTTCTTATCAGGGGACCACCTACAATGAGCAGTTCTTC
TRBD2,.,TRBJ2-3,TRBV7-9,CASSPYGGTTDTQYF,TGTGCCAGCAGCCCTTACGGGGGGACCACAGATACGCAGTATTTT
TRBD1,few,TRBJ2-7,TRBV30,CAWSVGQGAYEQYF,TGTGCCTGGAGTGTCGGTCAGGGGGCCTACGAGCAGTACTTC
.,.,TRBJ2-1,TRBV4-3,CASSQEGGAGYRYNEQFF,TGCGCCAGCAGCCAAGAGGGCGGGGCGGGCTACCGCTACAATGAGCAGTTCTTC
.,.,TRBJ2-1,TRBV7-7,CASSLGGTIVEEQFF,TGTGCTAGCAGCTTGGGGGGAACGATTGTCGAGGAGCAGTTCTTC
.,few,TRBJ2-4,TRBV7-9,CASSFQRSTGSDIQYF,TGTGCCAGCAGCTTCCAGAGATCAACAGGGTCGGACATTCAGTACTTC
TRBD1,many,TRBJ2-5,TRBV29-1,CSVAETGNRETQYF,TGCAGCGTTGCCGAGACAGGGAACAGGGAGACCCAGTACTTC
.,.,TRBJ2-3,TRBV7-8,CASSLSTDTQYF,TGTGCCAGCAGCCTCAGCACAGATACGCAGTATTTT
.,once,TRBJ2-1,TRBV2,CARGGASALNEQFF,TGTGCCAGGGGGGGGGCTAGCGCCTTGAATGAGCAGTTCTTC
TRBD1,few,TRBJ1-5,TRBV19,CASSGRQGFFSNQPQHF,TGTGCCAGTAGTGGTCGACAGGGGTTCTTTAGCAATCAGCCCCAGCATTTT
.,.,TRBJ1-1,TRBV5-1,CASSLSQGNTEAFF,TGCGCCAGCAGCTTATCACAGGGGAACACTGAAGCTTTCTTT